A selection of T cell receptor beta chains follows, all from one sample in a study of T cells in Graves' hyperthyroidism and ophthalmopathy. TCRdb redid the calling of the multiplex PCR reads with MiXCR, one entry per CDR3 protein. Of approximately 530,000 distinct CDR3 sequences in the sample, over 15% are singletons; the top ten hold 18%. The sequenced sample consisted of blood. The receptors originated from a woman aged 18-35 years with Graves' hyperthyroidism. Each CDR3 is given with its conserved first and last residue.

J,V,CDR3
TRBJ1-3,TRBV5-1,CASSPGTTGNTIYF
TRBJ2-5,TRBV12-3/TRBV12-4,CASSLAQGDRETQYF
TRBJ2-7,TRBV5-6,CASSVFASGSYEQYF
TRBJ2-1,TRBV7-6,CASSSPPRGASYNEQFF
TRBJ1-4,TRBV12-3/TRBV12-4,CASSPDRGNNEKLFF
TRBJ2-5,TRBV29-1,CSVVSMGETQYF
TRBJ2-1,TRBV9,CASSVWGGGAGVRNEQFF
TRBJ2-1,TRBV5-1,CASSLVVAGGSDEQFF
TRBJ2-3,TRBV4-1,CASSAHRDFTQYF
TRBJ2-7,TRBV20-1,CSARAIYEQYF
TRBJ2-1,TRBV27,CATATVSYNEQFF
TRBJ1-5,TRBV12-3/TRBV12-4,CASSLMNAQHF
TRBJ1-4,TRBV3-1,CASSQDSGLGEKLFF
TRBJ2-7,TRBV4-2,CASSQEEWNEQYF
TRBJ2-3,TRBV20-1,CSEWSKITDTQYF
TRBJ2-7,TRBV12-3/TRBV12-4,CASSRRTGEQYF
TRBJ1-1,TRBV7-9,CASSLAESVNTEAFF
TRBJ2-3,TRBV5-1,CASSDGPGTRGDTQYF
TRBJ2-2,TRBV6-2/TRBV6-3,CASSNFRGGTNTGELFF
TRBJ2-1,TRBV20-1,CSAIKGTSGFNEQFF
TRBJ1-5,TRBV4-1,CASSPNRGGQPQHF
TRBJ2-7,TRBV20-1,CSARPRLGGGPREQYF
TRBJ1-2,TRBV28,CASRPGTGNTYGYTF
TRBJ1-4,TRBV20-1,CSARDNSATNEKLFF
TRBJ2-3,TRBV28,CASIAADTQYF
TRBJ2-2,TRBV29-1,CSVPGTTGELFF
TRBJ2-1,TRBV11-2,CASSLVLDYNEQFF
TRBJ1-1,TRBV18,CASSPTTGLGEAFF
TRBJ1-1,TRBV30,CAWKRDFNPNTEAFF
TRBJ1-2,TRBV6-8,CASSWTRNYGYTF
TRBJ2-1,TRBV20-1,CSANTGLAKDAYNEQFF
TRBJ1-1,TRBV7-9,CASSYPTQGVNTEAFF
TRBJ1-2,TRBV7-2,CASSLAWNGLSGYTF
TRBJ2-6,TRBV2,CAGEDRGRTGANVLTF
TRBJ2-6,TRBV6-1,CASSVEQGASGANVLTF
TRBJ1-6,TRBV7-2,CASSSMGRSSPLHF
TRBJ2-7,TRBV10-3,CAISDKTYEQYF
TRBJ2-1,TRBV6-4,CASSYERGVYNEQFF
TRBJ2-7,TRBV5-1,CASSFPGTRGSEQYF
TRBJ1-2,TRBV12-3/TRBV12-4,CASSTIGQGASYGYTF
TRBJ2-1,TRBV19,CASSSMGDNEQFF
TRBJ1-6,TRBV6-9,CASSYVRDSPLHF
TRBJ2-7,TRBV7-2,CASSFKVAGGPGGQYF
TRBJ2-5,TRBV29-1,CSVGYRGGETQYF
TRBJ2-3,TRBV20-1,CGRLAGLTDTQYF
TRBJ2-7,TRBV5-1,CASSPVGGGLYEQYF
TRBJ2-1,TRBV19,CASNQEGFYNEQFF
TRBJ2-7,TRBV5-1,CASSLELVMDEQYF
TRBJ2-7,TRBV12-3/TRBV12-4,CASSPPPGEGYEQYF
TRBJ1-4,TRBV11-3,CASSMRNNEKLFF
TRBJ2-7,TRBV6-1,CASRRSGTASYEQYF
TRBJ2-6,TRBV5-1,CASSLEQTHSGANVLTF
TRBJ1-3,TRBV18,CASSRDRTRDTIYF
TRBJ2-1,TRBV3-1,CASRGTSDNDNEQFF
TRBJ1-5,TRBV7-2,CASSLLESNQPQHF